The present TCR beta chain was sequenced within a study of CD8+CD57+ T cells in acquired aplastic anemia. This clonotype was observed once. TCR beta VDJ combinations and CDR3 sequences were profiled from genomic DNA. TCRdb re-analysed the reads in MiXCR, keeping a single row per CDR3 protein. Of around 80,000 distinct CDR3 sequences detected, around 70% appear once; the ten largest clones hold 80% to 90%. Deletions cut 1 base from V and 0 bases from J, with 9 bases between. The CDR3 length is 15 residues. Germline assignment: CDR1 LNHNV and CDR2 YYDKDF (reference sequence). The authors sequenced patients whose flow cytometry had shown CD8+CD57+ cell expansion.

The chain uses TRBV15 and TRBJ1-1; D gene uncertain. The material sequenced was sorted CD4+, CD8+, or CD8+CD57+ T cells (not recorded which) from PBMCs. This TCR was recovered from a human donor with aplastic anemia. The CDR3 region has the DNA TGTGCCACCAGCAGAGTGGTGGCGGTGAACACTGAAGCTTTCTTT. Its protein product is CATSRVVAVNTEAFF.